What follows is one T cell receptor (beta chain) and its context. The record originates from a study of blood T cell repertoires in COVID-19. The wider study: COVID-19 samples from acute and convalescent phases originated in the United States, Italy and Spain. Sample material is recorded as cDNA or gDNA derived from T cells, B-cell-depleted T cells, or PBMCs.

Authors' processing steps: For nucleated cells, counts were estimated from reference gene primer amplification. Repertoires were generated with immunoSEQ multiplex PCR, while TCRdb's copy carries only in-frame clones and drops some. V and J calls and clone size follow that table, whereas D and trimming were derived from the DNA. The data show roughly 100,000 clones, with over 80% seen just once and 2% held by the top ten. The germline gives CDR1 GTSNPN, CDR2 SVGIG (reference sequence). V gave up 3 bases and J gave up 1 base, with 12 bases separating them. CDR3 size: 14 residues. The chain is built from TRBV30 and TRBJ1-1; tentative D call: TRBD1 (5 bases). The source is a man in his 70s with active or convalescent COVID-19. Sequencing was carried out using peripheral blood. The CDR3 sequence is CAWRQAMPNTEAFF. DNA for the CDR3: TGTGCCTGGAGACAGGCCATGCCGAACACTGAAGCTTTCTTT.